This T cell receptor (beta chain) was sequenced during a study of type 1 regulatory T cells. Study overall: T-allo10 is an in vitro-generated, Tr1-enriched CD4 T cell product specific for alloantigen.

The V segment lost 8 bases and the J segment 0 bases; nucleotides outside the gene matches: 5. The CDR3 consists of 14 residues. The V gene's germline CDR1 is SEHNR and CDR2 FQNEAQ (reference sequence). Comment on this clonotype: The antigen remains undetermined.

The graft donor-derived T-allo10 cells reportedly recognize host alloantigens, are anergic, and suppress alloantigen-specifically. TCRdb reprocessed the reads with MiXCR, giving one entry per CDR3 protein. The sample contains around 62,000 distinct CDR3 sequences, around 68% of which appear only once. The chain joins TRBV7-9 to TRBJ2-3; 7 positions agree with TRBD1. The clonotype comes from a human donor in good health. The sequenced sample consisted of cultured T cells, either the whole culture or a sorted T cell fraction (not recorded which). Subset described: Tr1-enriched cell product generated in vitro against host alloantigens. CDR3 loop: CASGEQGSTDTQYF. For the CDR3, the DNA is TGTGCCAGCGGGGAACAGGGGAGCACAGATACGCAGTATTTT.